The clone carrying this T cell receptor beta chain occurred a few times. Its specificity is unknown. Germline V CDR1 and CDR2: SEHNR, FQNEAQ (reference sequence). Trimming took 5 bases from V and 2 from J, leaving 9 bases between them. The CDR3 totals 13 residues. The data originate from a study of Ad26.COV2.S vaccination and SARS-CoV-2 variants. General observations from the study: Substantial response breadth was reportedly seen for spike-specific CD8+ and CD4+ T cells after vaccination.

TCRdb keeps only in-frame clones here, not all; method: immunoSEQ multiplex PCR. The repertoire consists of about 180,000 clones, with around nine tenths occurring once and the leading ten covering 5.5% to 6%. The V call is TRBV7-9, the J call TRBJ2-5; D is undetermined. The material sequenced was peripheral blood, taken after recovery from COVID-19. The TCR sequence derives from a human donor who had recovered from COVID-19. The chain's CDR3 is CASSGRSQETQYF. The DNA for the CDR3 is TGTGCCAGCAGCGGCAGATCACAAGAGACCCAGTACTTC.